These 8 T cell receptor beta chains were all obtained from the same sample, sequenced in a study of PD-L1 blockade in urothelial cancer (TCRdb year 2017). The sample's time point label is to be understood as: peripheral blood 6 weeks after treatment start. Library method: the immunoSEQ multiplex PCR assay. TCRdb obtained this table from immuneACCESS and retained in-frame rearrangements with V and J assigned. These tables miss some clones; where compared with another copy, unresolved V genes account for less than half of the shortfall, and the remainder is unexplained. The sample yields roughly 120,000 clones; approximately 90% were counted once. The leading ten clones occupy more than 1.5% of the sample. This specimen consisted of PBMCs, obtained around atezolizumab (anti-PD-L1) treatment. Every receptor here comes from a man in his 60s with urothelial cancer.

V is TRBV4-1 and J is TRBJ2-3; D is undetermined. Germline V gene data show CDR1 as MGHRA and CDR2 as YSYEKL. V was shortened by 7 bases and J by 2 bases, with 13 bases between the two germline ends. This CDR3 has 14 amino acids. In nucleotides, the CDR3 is TGCGCCAGCACCAAGGCGGCACTCACAGATACGCAGTATTTT. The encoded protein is CASTKAALTDTQYF.

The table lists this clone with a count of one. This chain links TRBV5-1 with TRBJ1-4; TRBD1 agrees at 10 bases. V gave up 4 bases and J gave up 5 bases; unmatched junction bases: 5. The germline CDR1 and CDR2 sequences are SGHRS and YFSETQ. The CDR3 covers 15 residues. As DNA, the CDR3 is TGCGCCAGCAGCAGACAGGGGGCGGGGAATGAAAAACTGTTTTTT. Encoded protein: CASSRQGAGNEKLFF.

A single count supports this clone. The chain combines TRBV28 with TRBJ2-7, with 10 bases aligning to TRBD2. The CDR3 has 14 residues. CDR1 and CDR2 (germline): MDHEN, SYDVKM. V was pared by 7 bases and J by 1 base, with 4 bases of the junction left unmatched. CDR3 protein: CASTLLAGSYEQYF. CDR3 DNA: TGTGCCAGCACCCTACTAGCGGGGTCCTACGAGCAGTACTTC.

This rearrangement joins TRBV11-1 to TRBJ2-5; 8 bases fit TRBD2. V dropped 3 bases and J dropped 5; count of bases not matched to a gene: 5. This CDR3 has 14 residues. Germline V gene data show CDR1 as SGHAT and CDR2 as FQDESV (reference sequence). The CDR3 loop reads CASSFNSGVETQYF. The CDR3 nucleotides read TGTGCCAGCAGCTTTAATAGCGGGGTCGAGACCCAGTACTTC.

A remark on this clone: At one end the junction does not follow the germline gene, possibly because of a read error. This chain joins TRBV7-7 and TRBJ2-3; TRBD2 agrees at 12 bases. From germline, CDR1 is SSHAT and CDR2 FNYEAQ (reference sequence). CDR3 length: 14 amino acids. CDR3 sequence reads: CASSKGLAGDTQYF. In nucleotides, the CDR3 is TGTGCTAGCAGCAAGGGACTAGCGGGAGATACGCAGTATTTT.

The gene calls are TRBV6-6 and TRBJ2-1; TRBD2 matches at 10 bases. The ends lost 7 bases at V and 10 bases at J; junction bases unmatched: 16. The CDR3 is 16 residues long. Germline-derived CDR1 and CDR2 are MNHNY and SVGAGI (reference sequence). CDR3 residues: CASTGHSGGVGYEQFF. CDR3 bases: TGTGCCAGCACTGGGCACAGCGGGGGGGTGGGGTACGAGCAGTTCTTC.

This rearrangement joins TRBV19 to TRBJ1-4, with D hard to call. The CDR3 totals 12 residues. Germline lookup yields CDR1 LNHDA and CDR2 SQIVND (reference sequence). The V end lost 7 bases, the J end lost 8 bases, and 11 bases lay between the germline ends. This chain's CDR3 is CASKFGSEKLFF. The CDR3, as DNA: TGTGCCAGTAAGTTCGGGTCGGAAAAACTGTTTTTT.

In DNA, the CDR3 is TGTGCCAGCTCACCGACTGGCCAAGAGACCCAGTACTTC. Amino acid sequence: CASSPTGQETQYF. This chain links TRBV18 with TRBJ2-5; D is unclear. CDR1 KGHSH and CDR2 LQKENI come from the germline V gene. V lost 3 bases to trimming and J lost 1 base, with 6 bases between them. CDR3 length: 13 residues. Supplemented by reference TRBV18 and TRBJ2-5, the full variable domain reads NAGVMQNPRHLVRRRGQEARLRCSPMKGHSHVYWYRQLPEEGLKFMVYLQKENIIDESGMPKERFSAEFPKEGPSILRIQQVVRGDSAAYFCASSPTGQETQYFGPGTRLLVL.